The count of the clone carrying this TCR beta chain is one. These data originate in a study of blood T cell repertoires in COVID-19. Study as a whole: Acute-phase and convalescent COVID-19 samples originated in the United States, Italy and Spain. T cells, B-cell-depleted T cells, or PBMCs supplied cDNA or gDNA.

The CDR3 sequence is 13 residues long. Trimming cost V 10 bases and J 3 bases; bases outside gene matches: 8. The authors' processing: For nucleated cells, counts were estimated from reference gene primer amplification. Sequencing used immunoSEQ multiplex PCR; TCRdb keeps in-frame clones, though not all of them. Clone size and V and J calls were adopted from that table, with D and trimming inferred from the DNA. Of 200,000 to 300,000 clones listed, roughly four fifths were seen once; the top ten hold approximately 4.5%. The sequencing input was peripheral blood. This clonotype was obtained from a woman in her seventies with acute or convalescent COVID-19. The V gene is TRBV12-3 or TRBV12-4, the J gene TRBJ2-7; 8 nucleotides align to TRBD2. CDR3 sequence: CAISSGGIYEQYF. CDR3 nucleotides: TGTGCCATTTCCTCGGGGGGGATCTACGAGCAGTACTTC.